The rows below give T cell receptor beta chains drawn from one sample of a study of blood T cell repertoires in COVID-19. Measured with immunoSEQ multiplex PCR; TCRdb has only the in-frame clones, and not every one. The sample carries 200,000 or so clones, 85% recorded once. Sequenced: peripheral blood. These receptors were collected from a man between 60 and 75 years old with COVID-19, enrolled during active disease. The CDR3 runs from the conserved cysteine through the conserved F or W. A D gene is named only where the DNA matches it firmly. Clone size is stated in some rows and not others, as once, few, many or a class when expanded.

v_gene: TRBV4-1
d_gene: .
j_gene: TRBJ1-2
abundance: few
CDR3aa: CASSLEPNYGYTF
CDR3nt: TGCGCCAGCAGCCTGGAGCCTAACTATGGCTACACCTTC

v_gene: TRBV5-4
d_gene: TRBD1
j_gene: TRBJ1-2
abundance: .
CDR3aa: CASSSARDRGNYGYTF
CDR3nt: TGTGCCAGCAGCTCAGCCCGGGACAGGGGAAACTATGGCTACACCTTC

v_gene: TRBV2
d_gene: .
j_gene: TRBJ2-1
abundance: .
CDR3aa: CASSAGASGNEQFF
CDR3nt: TGTGCCAGCAGTGCAGGGGCGAGTGGCAATGAGCAGTTCTTC

v_gene: TRBV27
d_gene: .
j_gene: TRBJ1-2
abundance: .
CDR3aa: CASSPLLKTDGYTF
CDR3nt: TGTGCCAGCAGTCCTCTACTGAAAACGGATGGCTACACCTTC

v_gene: TRBV11-3
d_gene: TRBD1
j_gene: TRBJ2-7
abundance: .
CDR3aa: CASSLWTGGYYEQYF
CDR3nt: TGTGCCAGCAGCTTGTGGACAGGGGGTTACTACGAGCAGTACTTC

v_gene: TRBV25-1
d_gene: .
j_gene: TRBJ2-2
abundance: .
CDR3aa: CASSVAGTGELFF
CDR3nt: TGTGCCAGCAGTGTCGCAGGCACCGGGGAGCTGTTTTTT

v_gene: TRBV20-1
d_gene: TRBD2
j_gene: TRBJ2-5
abundance: .
CDR3aa: CSASGVASGQETQYF
CDR3nt: TGCAGTGCTAGTGGTGTGGCTAGCGGTCAAGAGACCCAGTACTTC

v_gene: TRBV6-5
d_gene: TRBD1
j_gene: TRBJ1-4
abundance: .
CDR3aa: CASSNPGGRSEKLFF
CDR3nt: TGTGCCAGCAGTAACCCAGGGGGTCGGAGTGAAAAACTGTTTTTT

v_gene: TRBV29-1
d_gene: TRBD2
j_gene: TRBJ2-1
abundance: .
CDR3aa: CSVGTISYNEQFF
CDR3nt: TGCAGCGTGGGGACTATCTCCTACAATGAGCAGTTCTTC

v_gene: TRBV9
d_gene: TRBD2
j_gene: TRBJ2-1
abundance: .
CDR3aa: CASSETGTSGTWNEQFF
CDR3nt: TGTGCCAGCAGCGAAACCGGGACTAGCGGGACTTGGAATGAGCAGTTCTTC

v_gene: TRBV2
d_gene: .
j_gene: TRBJ2-4
abundance: .
CDR3aa: CASSDTRFIQYF
CDR3nt: TGTGCCAGCAGTGATACTAGATTCATTCAGTACTTC

v_gene: TRBV5-1
d_gene: .
j_gene: TRBJ2-1
abundance: .
CDR3aa: CASSLEQSYNEQFF
CDR3nt: TGCGCCAGCAGCTTGGAACAGTCCTACAATGAGCAGTTCTTC

v_gene: TRBV27
d_gene: .
j_gene: TRBJ2-2
abundance: .
CDR3aa: CASSFSTGELFF
CDR3nt: TGTGCCAGCAGTTTTTCGACCGGGGAGCTGTTTTTT

v_gene: TRBV18
d_gene: .
j_gene: TRBJ1-6
abundance: few
CDR3aa: CASSLRVLNSPLHF
CDR3nt: TGTGCCAGCTCACTCCGGGTCTTAAATTCACCCCTCCACTTT

v_gene: TRBV7-9
d_gene: .
j_gene: TRBJ2-4
abundance: .
CDR3aa: CASSLAGPAGAKNIQYF
CDR3nt: TGTGCCAGCAGCTTAGCTGGGCCAGCCGGCGCCAAAAACATTCAGTACTTC

v_gene: TRBV19
d_gene: TRBD1
j_gene: TRBJ1-2
abundance: .
CDR3aa: CASSSTRDSRYYGYTF
CDR3nt: TGTGCCAGTAGTTCGACCCGGGACAGCCGATACTATGGCTACACCTTC

v_gene: TRBV10-3
d_gene: TRBD1
j_gene: TRBJ2-2
abundance: .
CDR3aa: CAIRDRDTGELFF
CDR3nt: TGTGCCATCAGGGACAGGGACACCGGGGAGCTGTTTTTT

v_gene: TRBV5-6
d_gene: TRBD1
j_gene: TRBJ1-1
abundance: once
CDR3aa: CASSLRGTVNTEAFF
CDR3nt: TGTGCCAGCAGCTTGAGAGGGACAGTGAACACTGAAGCTTTCTTT

v_gene: TRBV5-1
d_gene: .
j_gene: TRBJ1-4
abundance: once
CDR3aa: CASSLLPATNEKLFF
CDR3nt: TGCGCCAGCAGCTTGCTGCCAGCAACTAATGAAAAACTGTTTTTT

v_gene: TRBV28
d_gene: TRBD2
j_gene: TRBJ2-7
abundance: .
CDR3aa: CASRRTSGSSYEQYF
CDR3nt: TGTGCCAGCAGACGGACTAGCGGGAGCTCCTACGAGCAGTACTTC

v_gene: TRBV7-2
d_gene: TRBD1
j_gene: TRBJ1-2
abundance: .
CDR3aa: CASSVQGAYYGYTF
CDR3nt: TGTGCCAGCAGTGTACAGGGGGCATACTATGGCTACACCTTC

v_gene: TRBV7-3
d_gene: TRBD2
j_gene: TRBJ2-2
abundance: .
CDR3aa: CASSSWEGNTGELFF
CDR3nt: TGTGCCAGCAGCTCCTGGGAGGGAAATACCGGGGAGCTGTTTTTT

v_gene: TRBV11-2
d_gene: TRBD2
j_gene: TRBJ2-1
abundance: .
CDR3aa: CASSLEASGYNEQFF
CDR3nt: TGTGCCAGCAGCTTAGAGGCTAGCGGTTACAATGAGCAGTTCTTC

v_gene: TRBV3-1/TRBV3-2
d_gene: TRBD1
j_gene: TRBJ1-5
abundance: .
CDR3aa: CASSQGAGGQPQHF
CDR3nt: TGTGCCAGCAGCCAAGGGGCAGGGGGACAGCCCCAGCATTTT

v_gene: TRBV2
d_gene: TRBD2
j_gene: TRBJ2-5
abundance: .
CDR3aa: CASRGLAGGQTQYF
CDR3nt: TGTGCCAGCAGGGGACTAGCGGGAGGACAGACCCAGTACTTC

v_gene: TRBV9
d_gene: .
j_gene: TRBJ1-5
abundance: .
CDR3aa: CASSVGAYDQPQHF
CDR3nt: TGTGCCAGCAGCGTAGGGGCTTATGATCAGCCCCAGCATTTT

v_gene: TRBV18
d_gene: .
j_gene: TRBJ1-1
abundance: .
CDR3aa: CASISSVNTEAFF
CDR3nt: TGTGCCAGTATCTCTTCCGTGAACACTGAAGCTTTCTTT